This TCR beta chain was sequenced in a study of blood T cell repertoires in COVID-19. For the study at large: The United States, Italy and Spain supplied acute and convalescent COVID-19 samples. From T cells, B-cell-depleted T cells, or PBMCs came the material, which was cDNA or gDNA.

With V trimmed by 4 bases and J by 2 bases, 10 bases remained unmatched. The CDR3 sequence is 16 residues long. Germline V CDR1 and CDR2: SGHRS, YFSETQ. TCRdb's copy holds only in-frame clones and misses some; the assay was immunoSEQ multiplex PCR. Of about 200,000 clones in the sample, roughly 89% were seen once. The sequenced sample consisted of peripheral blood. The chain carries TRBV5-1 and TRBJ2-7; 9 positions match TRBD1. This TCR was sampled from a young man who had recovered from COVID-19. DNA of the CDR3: TGCGCCAGCAGCCTACTCCGGACAGGGGCTACCTACGAGCAGTACTTC. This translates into CASSLLRTGATYEQYF.